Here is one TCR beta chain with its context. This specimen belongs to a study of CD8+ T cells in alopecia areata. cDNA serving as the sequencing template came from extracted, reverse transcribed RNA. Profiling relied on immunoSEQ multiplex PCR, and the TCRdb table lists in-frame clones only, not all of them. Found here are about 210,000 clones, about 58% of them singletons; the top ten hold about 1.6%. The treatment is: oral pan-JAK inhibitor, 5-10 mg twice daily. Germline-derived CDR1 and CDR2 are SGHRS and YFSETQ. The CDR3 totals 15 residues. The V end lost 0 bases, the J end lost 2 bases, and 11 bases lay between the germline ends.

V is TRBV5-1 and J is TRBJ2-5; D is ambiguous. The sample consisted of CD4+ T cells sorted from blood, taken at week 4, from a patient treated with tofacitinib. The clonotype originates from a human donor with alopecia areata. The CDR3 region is CASSLGRVGQETQYF. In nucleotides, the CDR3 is TGCGCCAGCAGCTTGGGGAGAGTGGGTCAAGAGACCCAGTACTTC.